What follows are 18 T cell receptor beta chains derived from one specimen sequenced in a study of T cell responses to AZD1222 COVID-19 vaccine. Produced via immunoSEQ multiplex PCR; TCRdb's table is partial and in-frame only. The sample carries over 90,000 clones, roughly 90% recorded once. Sample: peripheral blood, taken 28 days after the second AZD1222 dose. The receptors were gathered from an adult who received the AZD1222 COVID-19 vaccine.

The V and J genes are TRBV7-2 and TRBJ2-7; D gene uncertain. This CDR3 spans 16 amino acids. Trimming left V 1 base short and J 2 bases short, with 15 bases between. CDR1 SGHTA and CDR2 FQGNSA come from the germline V gene. The CDR3 protein is CASSLVGQVKTYEQYF. The DNA of the CDR3 is TGTGCCAGCAGCTTAGTAGGGCAGGTGAAGACCTACGAGCAGTACTTC.

The chain carries TRBV5-6 and TRBJ2-7; D unresolved. The CDR3 spans 14 residues. Germline V gene lookup returns CDR1 SGHDT and CDR2 YYEEEE. Deletions cut 5 bases from V and 0 bases from J, with 12 bases between. CDR3 in amino acids: CASRLRVSSYEQYF. The CDR3 DNA sequence: TGTGCCAGCAGGTTGCGAGTTAGCTCCTACGAGCAGTACTTC. Drawing the rest from reference TRBV5-6 and TRBJ2-7, the complete variable domain is DAGVTQSPTHLIKTRGQQVTLRCSPKSGHDTVSWYQQALGQGPQFIFQYYEEEERQRGNFPDRFSGHQFPNYSSELNVNALLLGDSALYLCASRLRVSSYEQYFGPGTRLTVT.

The V gene is TRBV30, the J gene TRBJ2-5; D perhaps matches TRBD1 (6 bases). The germline V gene has CDR1 GTSNPN and CDR2 SVGIG (reference sequence). V was trimmed by 3 bases and J by 2 bases, leaving 10 bases between them. The CDR3 consists of 13 residues. The CDR3 DNA reads as TGTGCCTGGAGCAGGGGCACACAAGAGACCCAGTACTTC. Translating it yields CAWSRGTQETQYF.

This clone came up once. This rearrangement joins TRBV19 to TRBJ1-1, with D perhaps matching TRBD1 (6 bases). Germline CDR1 and CDR2: LNHDA and SQIVND (reference sequence). The CDR3 runs 18 residues. V gave up 2 bases and J gave up 0 bases, with 19 bases separating them. The CDR3 spells CASSITPHWGALNTEAFF. CDR3 DNA sequence: TGTGCCAGTAGTATAACCCCCCACTGGGGGGCGCTGAACACTGAAGCTTTCTTT.

V and J are TRBV28 and TRBJ2-5, with D possibly being TRBD1 or TRBD2 (5 bases each). The V end was cut by 4 bases, the J end by 5 bases, with 23 bases between. The CDR3 length is 17 residues. Germline V gene data show CDR1 as MDHEN and CDR2 as SYDVKM. The CDR3 nucleotides read TGTGCCAGCAGTTCCCCTGGACCCGGGACGAGTTTGGAGACCCAGTACTTC. As protein: CASSSPGPGTSLETQYF.

V is TRBV28 and J is TRBJ2-5, with D hard to call. Germline CDR1 MDHEN, CDR2 SYDVKM. V dropped 5 bases and J dropped 2 bases, with 6 bases sitting between them. The CDR3 is 12 amino acids. CDR3 in amino acids: CASSTRQETQYF. The CDR3 DNA reads TGTGCCAGCAGTACGAGACAAGAGACCCAGTACTTC.

This sequence joins TRBV27 and TRBJ1-1; D is undetermined. The V end lost 5 bases, the J end lost 6 bases, and 13 bases lay between the germline ends. This CDR3 comprises 13 residues. Germline V CDR1 and CDR2: MNHEY, SMNVEV (reference sequence). The CDR3 DNA follows: TGTGCCAGCAGTCCGAACCAGGTTGCTGAAGCTTTCTTT. It codes for CASSPNQVAEAFF.

V usage is TRBV4-1 and J usage is TRBJ2-5; 9 nucleotides agree with TRBD1. Germline V lookup: CDR1 MGHRA, CDR2 YSYEKL. The CDR3 totals 20 residues. With V trimmed by 0 bases and J by 5 bases, 19 bases remained unmatched. CDR3 amino acids: CASSQDGVLGQGSSKETQYF. As DNA, the CDR3 is TGCGCCAGCAGCCAAGATGGAGTGTTGGGACAGGGCTCTTCCAAGGAGACCCAGTACTTC.

The chain carries TRBV9 and TRBJ2-5, with TRBD2 matching over 7 bases. The CDR3 length is 18 residues. Germline assignment: CDR1 SGDLS and CDR2 YYNGEE. J gave up 2 bases and V 3 bases, and 16 bases lay outside the gene matches. The CDR3 protein is CASSAGRIAGVLQETQYF. The DNA of the CDR3 is TGTGCCAGCAGCGCAGGGAGGATAGCGGGTGTACTGCAAGAGACCCAGTACTTC.

J is TRBJ2-7 and V is TRBV3-1 (or the pseudogene TRBV3-2), with 8 bases lining up with TRBD2. Germline trimming cut 4 bases from V and 5 bases from J; bases unmatched to any gene: 16. Germline CDR1 is LGHDT and CDR2 is YNNKEL (reference sequence). CDR3 length: 17 amino acids. CDR3: CASSRRLGSGREDEQYF. CDR3 coding DNA: TGTGCCAGCAGCCGGCGACTGGGGAGCGGGAGAGAGGACGAGCAGTACTTC.

The V and J genes are TRBV1 and TRBJ2-7; the table's D call of TRBD2 was not tested on the DNA. TRBV1 is a pseudogene segment. The CDR3 is 18 residues long. The DNA for the CDR3 is TGCACCAGCAGCCAACCAATCGACCGCGGACTAGCGGAGGACGAGCAGTACTTC. Translated, it gives CTSSQPIDRGLAEDEQYF.

This chain uses TRBV5-1 with TRBJ1-4; D perhaps matches TRBD1 (5 bases). This CDR3 comprises 15 residues. V shed 3 bases and J shed 8 bases, with 17 bases lying between them. CDR1 is SGHRS and CDR2 is YFSETQ in the germline V gene. CDR3 amino acids: CASSSSGYKGEKLFF. CDR3 DNA sequence: TGCGCCAGCAGCTCCTCAGGGTACAAGGGCGAAAAACTGTTTTTT.

The V gene is TRBV12-3 or TRBV12-4, the J gene TRBJ1-1; D is unclear. The CDR3 length is 12 residues. Trimming stripped 3 bases from V and 2 bases from J, with 4 bases between. The CDR3 region is CASSLVNTEAFF. The DNA of the CDR3 is TGTGCCAGCAGTTTGGTAAACACTGAAGCTTTCTTT.

The J gene is TRBJ1-4, the V gene TRBV5-1, with 7 bases identical to TRBD1. With V trimmed by 3 bases and J by 7 bases, 9 bases remained unmatched. Germline lookup yields CDR1 SGHRS and CDR2 YFSETQ. The CDR3 is 15 amino acids. CDR3: CASSSYRGEGEKLFF. Written as DNA, the CDR3 is TGCGCCAGCAGCTCTTACAGGGGAGAGGGTGAAAAACTGTTTTTT.

The CDR3 is CASSLGTSGKNEQYF. CDR3 nucleotide sequence: TGTGCCAGCAGTTTGGGGACTAGCGGGAAGAACGAGCAGTACTTC. The chain recombines TRBV28 with TRBJ2-7, with TRBD2 matching over 13 bases. V was pared by 3 bases and J by 5 bases, with 4 bases of the junction left unmatched. Germline-derived CDR1 and CDR2 are MDHEN and SYDVKM. The CDR3 runs 15 residues.

This chain connects TRBV6-5 to TRBJ1-3, with 8 bases aligning to TRBD1. The CDR3 is 15 amino acids. Germline assignment: CDR1 MNHEY and CDR2 SVGAGI. V shed 5 bases and J 3 bases; nucleotides not matched to a gene: 6. The CDR3 protein is CASSRQGAHGNTIYF. CDR3 bases: TGTGCCAGCAGTAGGCAGGGGGCGCATGGAAACACCATATATTTT.

The CDR3 loop is CASSLGGMETQYF. For the CDR3, the DNA is TGTGCCAGCAGCTTAGGAGGGATGGAGACCCAGTACTTC. The chain employs TRBV7-3 and TRBJ2-5; D may be TRBD2 (6 bases). The CDR3 contains 13 residues. With 2 bases removed from V and 5 bases from J, the gap between germline ends came to 9 bases. Germline-derived CDR1 and CDR2 are SGHTA and FQGTGA.

This chain connects TRBV3-1 (or the pseudogene TRBV3-2) to TRBJ2-3; no reliable D call. Trimming cost V 1 base and J 10 bases, with 9 bases left between them. Germline lookup yields CDR1 LGHDT and CDR2 YNNKEL (reference sequence). The CDR3 loop spans 12 amino acids. The CDR3 loop is CASSQVSTAQYF. As DNA, the CDR3 is TGTGCCAGCAGCCAAGTGTCGACGGCGCAGTATTTT.